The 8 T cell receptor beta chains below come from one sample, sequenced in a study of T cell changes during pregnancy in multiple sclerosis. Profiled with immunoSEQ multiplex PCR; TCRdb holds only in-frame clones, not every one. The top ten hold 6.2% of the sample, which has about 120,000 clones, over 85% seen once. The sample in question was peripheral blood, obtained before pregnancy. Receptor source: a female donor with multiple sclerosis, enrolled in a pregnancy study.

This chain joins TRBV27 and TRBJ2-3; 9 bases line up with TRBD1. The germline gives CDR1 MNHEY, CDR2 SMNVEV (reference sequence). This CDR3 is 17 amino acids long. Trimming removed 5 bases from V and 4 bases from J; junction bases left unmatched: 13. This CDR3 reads CASSPPPTGGDPDTQYF. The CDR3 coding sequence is TGTGCCAGCAGTCCCCCCCCGACAGGGGGAGATCCAGATACGCAGTATTTT.

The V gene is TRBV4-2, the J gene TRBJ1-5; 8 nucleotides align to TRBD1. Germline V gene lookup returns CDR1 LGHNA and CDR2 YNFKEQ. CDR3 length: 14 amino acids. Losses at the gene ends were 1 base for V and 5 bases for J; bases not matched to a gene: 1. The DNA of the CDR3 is TGTGCCAGCAGCCAAGCAGGGGGCGATCAGCCCCAGCATTTT. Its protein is CASSQAGGDQPQHF.

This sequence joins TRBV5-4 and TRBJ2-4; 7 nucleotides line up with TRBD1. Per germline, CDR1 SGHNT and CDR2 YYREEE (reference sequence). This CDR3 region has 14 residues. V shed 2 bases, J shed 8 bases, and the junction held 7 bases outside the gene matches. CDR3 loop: CASSLDRDRYIQYF. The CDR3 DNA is TGTGCCAGCAGCTTAGACAGGGATCGGTACATTCAGTACTTC.

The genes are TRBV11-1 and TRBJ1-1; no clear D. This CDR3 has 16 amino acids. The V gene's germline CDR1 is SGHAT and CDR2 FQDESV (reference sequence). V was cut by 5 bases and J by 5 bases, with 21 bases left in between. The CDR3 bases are TGTGCCAGCAGCCGAATAAGGAGTCGCCCCCCGACTGAAGCTTTCTTT. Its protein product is CASSRIRSRPPTEAFF.

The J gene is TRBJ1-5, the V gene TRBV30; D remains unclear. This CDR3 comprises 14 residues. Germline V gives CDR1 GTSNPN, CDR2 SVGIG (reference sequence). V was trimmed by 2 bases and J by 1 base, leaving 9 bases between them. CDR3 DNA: TGTGCCTGGAGTATCCAGGCCAGCAATCAGCCCCAGCATTTT. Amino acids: CAWSIQASNQPQHF.

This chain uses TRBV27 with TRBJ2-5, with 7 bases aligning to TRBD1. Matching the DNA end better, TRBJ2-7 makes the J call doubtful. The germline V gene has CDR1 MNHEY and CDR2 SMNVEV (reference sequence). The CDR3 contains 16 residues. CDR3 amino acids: CASSLTSWTGAYEQYF. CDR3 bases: TGTGCCAGCAGTTTGACAAGCTGGACAGGAGCCTACGAGCAGTACTTC.

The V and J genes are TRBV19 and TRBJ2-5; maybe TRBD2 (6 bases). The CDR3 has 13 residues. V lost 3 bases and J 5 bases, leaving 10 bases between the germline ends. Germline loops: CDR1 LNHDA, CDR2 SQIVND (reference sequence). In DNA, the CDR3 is TGTGCCAGTAGTATCGGAGGGTCGGAGACCCAGTACTTC. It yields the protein CASSIGGSETQYF.

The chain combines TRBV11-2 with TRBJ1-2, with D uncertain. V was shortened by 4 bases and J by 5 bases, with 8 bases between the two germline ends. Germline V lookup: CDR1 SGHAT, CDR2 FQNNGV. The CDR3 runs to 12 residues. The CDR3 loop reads CASSSEVYGYTF. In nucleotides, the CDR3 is TGTGCCAGCAGCTCGGAGGTTTATGGCTACACCTTC.